A selection of T cell receptor beta chains follows, all from one sample in a study of identifying expanded T cells in peripheral blood. Assay: immunoSEQ multiplex PCR; the TCRdb copy retains only in-frame clones and omits some. Of about 81,000 clones listed, around 84% were seen once; the top ten hold 15% to 20%. The material sequenced was blood. These receptors were obtained from a person aged 18 to 69 in good health. The CDR3 runs from the conserved cysteine through the conserved F or W. Each record gives: clone size, V gene, J gene, CDR3 protein. Expanded clones are given a class, and other clones once, few, many or no size at all.

NA	TRBV7-6	TRBJ2-5	CASSLGRSQETQYF
NA	TRBV18	TRBJ2-1	CASSPHQGMGYNEQFF
NA	TRBV9	TRBJ1-1	CASSMRDRSTEAFF
NA	TRBV5-1	TRBJ2-1	CASSTSQGGTYNEQFF
NA	TRBV7-2	TRBJ1-4	CASSYMLATNEKLFF
NA	TRBV12-2	TRBJ2-1	CASRSNPPQISEQFF
NA	TRBV19	TRBJ2-1	CASSIGLAEGQFF
NA	TRBV29-1	TRBJ2-3	CSSTRGHTDTQYF
NA	TRBV27	TRBJ2-3	CASSLRRESLTDTQYF
NA	TRBV6-5	TRBJ1-2	CASSYSTGGYGYTF
once	TRBV27	TRBJ2-7	CASSRDRFYEQYF
once	TRBV15	TRBJ1-5	CATSGKTGGQVSNQPQHF
NA	TRBV7-2	TRBJ1-5	CASSLQQGGTEPQHF
many	TRBV2	TRBJ1-1	CASSQGETPRAFF
NA	TRBV28	TRBJ2-1	CASSLGSGPYNEQFF
NA	TRBV4-3	TRBJ2-7	CASSQDSRGLSYEQYF